The clone carrying this TCR beta chain appeared a single time. No antigen is known for it. These data originate in a study of T cell responses to AZD1222 COVID-19 vaccine. There are 14 residues in the CDR3. Germline V lookup: CDR1 LNHDA, CDR2 SQIVND (reference sequence). V lost 8 bases and J 0 bases, leaving 11 bases between the germline ends. Generated by immunoSEQ multiplex PCR, the TCRdb table keeps only in-frame clones and is missing some. This table has 52,000 or so clones, approximately 85% appearing once. Study findings and constraints: Reportedly, close to half of spike-specific TCRs are directed against unmutated variant regions.

The receptor was derived from an adult in good health. This chain joins TRBV19 and TRBJ2-1; possibly TRBD1 or TRBD2 for D (5 bases each). Here the sequenced sample was peripheral blood, taken on day 0 of MenACWY control vaccination. CDR3 in DNA: TGTGCCAGTCTGGCAGGGAGCTCCTACAATGAGCAGTTCTTC. It codes for CASLAGSSYNEQFF.